The rows below give T cell receptor beta chains drawn from one sample of a study of OX40 agonist ivuxolimab in advanced cancers. TCRdb's table, derived via immunoSEQ multiplex PCR, lists solely in-frame clones and lacks some. This repertoire shows around 37,000 clones, roughly four fifths found once; its top ten account for about 20%. The sample in question was CD4+ or CD8+ T cells sorted from blood, obtained in a trial of the OX40 agonist ivuxolimab. The receptors derive from an adult with an advanced solid tumor such as melanoma, head and neck, liver or kidney cancer. Each CDR3 is given with its conserved first and last residue. Each record gives: D gene, clone size, V gene, J gene, CDR3 protein, CDR3 DNA. A D gene is named only where the DNA matches it firmly. Only part of the rows carry a size: once, few, many, or a class if the clone is expanded.

d_call: NA; clone_size: NA; v_call: TRBV19; j_call: TRBJ2-7; cdr3_aa: CASSIEGSYEQYF; cdr3_nt: TGTGCCAGTAGTATCGAAGGATCCTACGAGCAGTACTTC
d_call: TRBD2; clone_size: NA; v_call: TRBV6-1; j_call: TRBJ2-2; cdr3_aa: CASSRLAGHTGELFF; cdr3_nt: TGTGCCAGCAGCAGACTAGCGGGACACACCGGGGAGCTGTTTTTT
d_call: NA; clone_size: NA; v_call: TRBV6-5; j_call: TRBJ1-5; cdr3_aa: CASGGRQPQHF; cdr3_nt: TGTGCCAGCGGCGGACGCCAGCCCCAGCATTTT
d_call: NA; clone_size: NA; v_call: TRBV18; j_call: TRBJ2-2; cdr3_aa: CASPRGPDTGELFF; cdr3_nt: TGTGCCAGCCCTCGAGGGCCAGATACCGGGGAGCTGTTTTTT
d_call: TRBD2; clone_size: NA; v_call: TRBV19; j_call: TRBJ2-7; cdr3_aa: CASSISVAGVLSYEQYF; cdr3_nt: TGTGCCAGTAGTATCTCGGTAGCGGGAGTGTTGTCCTACGAGCAGTACTTC
d_call: TRBD1; clone_size: NA; v_call: TRBV30; j_call: TRBJ2-6; cdr3_aa: CAWRGVFGGQGLSGANVLTF; cdr3_nt: TGTGCCTGGAGGGGCGTATTTGGGGGACAGGGGCTCTCTGGGGCCAACGTCCTGACTTTC
d_call: TRBD1; clone_size: NA; v_call: TRBV15; j_call: TRBJ2-1; cdr3_aa: CATEGALGEGQGVWDEQFF; cdr3_nt: TGTGCCACCGAGGGGGCCCTAGGGGAGGGACAGGGTGTTTGGGATGAGCAGTTCTTC
d_call: NA; clone_size: few; v_call: TRBV15; j_call: TRBJ2-1; cdr3_aa: CATSRGPTGTSYNEQFF; cdr3_nt: TGTGCCACCAGCAGAGGGCCCACAGGGACCTCCTACAATGAGCAGTTCTTC
d_call: NA; clone_size: few; v_call: TRBV9; j_call: TRBJ1-4; cdr3_aa: CASSKRRGGNEKLFF; cdr3_nt: TGTGCCAGCAGCAAACGACGGGGGGGTAATGAAAAACTGTTTTTT
d_call: NA; clone_size: NA; v_call: TRBV4-2; j_call: TRBJ1-6; cdr3_aa: CASSQVRGSYNSPLHF; cdr3_nt: TGTGCCAGCAGCCAAGTGAGGGGCTCCTATAATTCACCCCTCCACTTT
d_call: TRBD1; clone_size: NA; v_call: TRBV4-1; j_call: TRBJ2-5; cdr3_aa: CASGQEVMAGGVQETQYF; cdr3_nt: TGCGCCAGCGGCCAAGAGGTTATGGCAGGGGGTGTCCAAGAGACCCAGTACTTC
d_call: TRBD1; clone_size: NA; v_call: TRBV13; j_call: TRBJ1-3; cdr3_aa: CASSFTGGDSSGNTIYF; cdr3_nt: TGTGCCAGCAGCTTCACAGGGGGTGACAGCTCTGGAAACACCATATATTTT
d_call: NA; clone_size: NA; v_call: TRBV6-5; j_call: TRBJ1-1; cdr3_aa: CASRARSRGPEAFF; cdr3_nt: TGTGCCAGCAGGGCGCGATCCAGGGGTCCTGAAGCTTTCTTT
d_call: NA; clone_size: NA; v_call: TRBV4-2; j_call: TRBJ2-2; cdr3_aa: CASSQGNGELFF; cdr3_nt: TGTGCCAGCAGCCAGGGTAACGGGGAGCTGTTTTTT
d_call: NA; clone_size: once; v_call: TRBV19; j_call: TRBJ2-7; cdr3_aa: CASSIEGTATYEQYF; cdr3_nt: TGTGCCAGTAGTATAGAAGGCACGGCTACCTACGAGCAGTACTTC
d_call: NA; clone_size: NA; v_call: TRBV6-5; j_call: TRBJ1-2; cdr3_aa: CASSYQGNYGYTF; cdr3_nt: TGTGCCAGCAGTTATCAAGGAAACTATGGCTACACCTTC
d_call: TRBD1; clone_size: few; v_call: TRBV4-2; j_call: TRBJ2-5; cdr3_aa: CASSQDLGQGETQYF; cdr3_nt: TGTGCCAGCAGCCAAGATTTAGGACAGGGGGAGACCCAGTACTTC
d_call: NA; clone_size: once; v_call: TRBV7-2; j_call: TRBJ2-7; cdr3_aa: CASSTGTKKYF; cdr3_nt: TGTGCCAGCAGTACCGGGACAAAGAAGTACTTC
d_call: TRBD1; clone_size: NA; v_call: TRBV28; j_call: TRBJ1-5; cdr3_aa: CASSSQGLGSNQPQHF; cdr3_nt: TGTGCCAGCAGTTCACAGGGGTTAGGGAGCAATCAGCCCCAGCATTTT
d_call: NA; clone_size: NA; v_call: TRBV16; j_call: TRBJ1-1; cdr3_aa: CASSQEVNTEAFF; cdr3_nt: TGTGCCAGCAGCCAAGAGGTGAACACTGAAGCTTTCTTT
d_call: TRBD1; clone_size: NA; v_call: TRBV5-6; j_call: TRBJ1-2; cdr3_aa: CASSPQGAGGYTF; cdr3_nt: TGTGCCAGCAGCCCACAGGGGGCGGGAGGCTACACCTTC
d_call: NA; clone_size: NA; v_call: TRBV7-9; j_call: TRBJ1-2; cdr3_aa: CASSLRQAGYTF; cdr3_nt: TGTGCCAGCAGCCTTCGACAGGCTGGCTACACCTTC
d_call: NA; clone_size: NA; v_call: TRBV7-2; j_call: TRBJ1-5; cdr3_aa: CASTSYHSNQPQHF; cdr3_nt: TGTGCCAGCACCTCATACCATAGCAATCAGCCCCAGCATTTT
d_call: NA; clone_size: NA; v_call: TRBV5-5; j_call: TRBJ2-7; cdr3_aa: CASSLDRWSYEQYF; cdr3_nt: TGTGCCAGCAGCTTGGACAGGTGGTCCTACGAGCAGTACTTC
d_call: NA; clone_size: NA; v_call: TRBV2; j_call: TRBJ2-2; cdr3_aa: CASRGRITNTGELFF; cdr3_nt: TGTGCCAGCAGGGGACGGATAACGAACACCGGGGAGCTGTTTTTT
d_call: NA; clone_size: NA; v_call: TRBV6-1; j_call: TRBJ2-5; cdr3_aa: CASSVPSKETQYF; cdr3_nt: TGTGCCAGCAGTGTTCCTAGTAAGGAGACCCAGTACTTC
d_call: NA; clone_size: NA; v_call: TRBV7-3; j_call: TRBJ2-5; cdr3_aa: CASSLTGAGGETQYF; cdr3_nt: TGTGCCAGCAGCCTGACAGGGGCGGGAGGGGAGACCCAGTACTTC
d_call: TRBD2; clone_size: NA; v_call: TRBV30; j_call: TRBJ2-7; cdr3_aa: CAWSVLAGHEQYF; cdr3_nt: TGTGCCTGGAGTGTACTAGCGGGGCACGAGCAGTACTTC
d_call: TRBD2; clone_size: NA; v_call: TRBV2; j_call: TRBJ2-7; cdr3_aa: CASTEGLAGPYEQYF; cdr3_nt: TGTGCCAGCACCGAGGGACTAGCGGGGCCCTACGAGCAGTACTTC
d_call: TRBD2; clone_size: NA; v_call: TRBV5-4; j_call: TRBJ2-1; cdr3_aa: CASSRGLAGGEQFF; cdr3_nt: TGTGCCAGCAGTCGTGGACTAGCGGGAGGTGAGCAGTTCTTC
d_call: TRBD1; clone_size: NA; v_call: TRBV19; j_call: TRBJ1-1; cdr3_aa: CASSIPPGRGSRTEAFF; cdr3_nt: TGTGCCAGTAGTATCCCCCCCGGCAGGGGGTCGAGAACTGAAGCTTTCTTT